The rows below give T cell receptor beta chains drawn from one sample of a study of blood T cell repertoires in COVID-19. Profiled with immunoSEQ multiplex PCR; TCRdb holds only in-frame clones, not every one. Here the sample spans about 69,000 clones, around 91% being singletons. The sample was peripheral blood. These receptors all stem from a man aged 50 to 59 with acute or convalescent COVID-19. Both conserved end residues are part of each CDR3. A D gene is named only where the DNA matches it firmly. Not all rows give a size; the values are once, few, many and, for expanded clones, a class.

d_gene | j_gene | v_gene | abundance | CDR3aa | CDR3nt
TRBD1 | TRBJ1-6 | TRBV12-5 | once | CASGMGQWNSPLHF | TGTGCTAGTGGGATGGGACAGTGGAATTCACCCCTCCACTTT
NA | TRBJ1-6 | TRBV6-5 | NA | CASSRTLRNSPLHF | TGTGCCAGCAGTCGTACCTTGAGGAATTCACCCCTCCACTTT
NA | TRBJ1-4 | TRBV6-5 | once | CASSYGGQINEKLFF | TGTGCCAGCAGTTACGGTGGGCAAATTAATGAAAAACTGTTTTTT
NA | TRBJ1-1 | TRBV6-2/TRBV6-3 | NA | CASSRSRGFSEAFF | TGTGCCAGCAGTCGGTCTAGGGGGTTCTCTGAAGCTTTCTTT
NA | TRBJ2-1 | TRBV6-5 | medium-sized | CASSPAGIRLSEQFF | TGTGCCAGCAGCCCAGCGGGTATCCGCCTCTCTGAGCAGTTCTTC
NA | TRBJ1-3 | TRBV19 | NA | CASSIATPFSGNTIYF | TGTGCCAGTAGTATCGCGACTCCTTTTTCTGGAAACACCATATATTTT
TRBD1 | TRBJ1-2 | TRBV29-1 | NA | CSAADRGRNYGYTF | TGCAGCGCGGCAGACAGGGGGCGAAACTATGGCTACACCTTC
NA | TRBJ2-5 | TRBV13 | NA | CASSSRERQETQYF | TGTGCCAGCAGCTCACGGGAGCGCCAAGAGACCCAGTACTTC
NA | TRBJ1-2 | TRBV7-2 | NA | CASSPIGGRIYGYTF | TGTGCCAGCAGCCCTATAGGGGGACGGATATATGGCTACACCTTC
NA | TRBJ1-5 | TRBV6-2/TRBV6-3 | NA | CASSSVAGIEQPQHF | TGTGCCAGCAGTTCGGTGGCAGGGATTGAGCAGCCCCAGCATTTT
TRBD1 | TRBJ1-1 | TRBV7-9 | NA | CASTPPGQGNTEAFF | TGTGCCAGCACCCCCCCGGGACAGGGAAACACTGAAGCTTTCTTT
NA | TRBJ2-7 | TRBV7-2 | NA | CASSLVSGQSTYEQYF | TGTGCCAGCAGCTTAGTTTCGGGACAATCGACTTACGAGCAGTACTTC
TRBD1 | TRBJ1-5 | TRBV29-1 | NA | CSVAGGFNQPQHF | TGCAGCGTTGCAGGGGGCTTCAATCAGCCCCAGCATTTT
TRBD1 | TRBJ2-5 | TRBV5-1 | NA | CASSATGGETQYF | TGCGCCAGCAGCGCGACAGGGGGGGAGACCCAGTACTTC
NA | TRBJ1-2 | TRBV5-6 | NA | CASSYSFGYTF | TGTGCCAGCAGCTATTCCTTCGGCTACACCTTC
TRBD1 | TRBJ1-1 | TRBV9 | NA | CASSVGTGKDTEAFF | TGTGCCAGCAGCGTAGGGACAGGGAAGGACACTGAAGCTTTCTTT
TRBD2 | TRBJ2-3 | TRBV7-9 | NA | CASSHASLAGTDTQYF | TGTGCCAGCAGCCATGCGTCTCTAGCGGGCACAGATACGCAGTATTTT
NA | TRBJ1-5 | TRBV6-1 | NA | CASSEQYSNQPQHF | TGTGCCAGCAGTGAACAGTATAGCAATCAGCCCCAGCATTTT
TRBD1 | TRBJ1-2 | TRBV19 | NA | CASSPDPDRAVNYGYTF | TGTGCCAGTAGTCCCGACCCGGACAGGGCGGTGAACTATGGCTACACCTTC
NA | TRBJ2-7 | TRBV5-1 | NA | CASSLLPERSYEQYF | TGCGCCAGCAGCTTGCTACCCGAGCGCTCCTACGAGCAGTACTTC
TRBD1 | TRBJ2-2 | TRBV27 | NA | CASSPQGQGKKSNTGELFF | TGTGCCAGCAGTCCCCAAGGACAGGGAAAAAAATCGAACACCGGGGAGCTGTTTTTT
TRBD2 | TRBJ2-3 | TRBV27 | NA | CASKRGVWREGRGDTQYF | TGTGCCAGCAAACGTGGGGTATGGCGGGAGGGCCGTGGAGATACGCAGTATTTT
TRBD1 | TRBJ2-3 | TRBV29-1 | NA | CSVFRQGMGDTQYF | TGCAGCGTTTTTAGACAGGGAATGGGAGATACGCAGTATTTT
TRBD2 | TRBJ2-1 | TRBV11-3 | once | CASSRTSGSDEQFF | TGTGCCAGCAGCCGGACTAGCGGGAGTGATGAGCAGTTCTTC
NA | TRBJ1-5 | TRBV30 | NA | CAWSEQGNQPQHF | TGTGCCTGGAGTGAACAGGGCAATCAGCCCCAGCATTTT
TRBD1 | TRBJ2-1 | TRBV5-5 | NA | CASSLMTGQVNEQFF | TGTGCCAGCAGCTTGATGACAGGGCAGGTCAATGAGCAGTTCTTC
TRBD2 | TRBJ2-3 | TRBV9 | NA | CASSPGLAGETQYF | TGTGCCAGCAGCCCGGGACTAGCGGGAGAAACGCAGTATTTT
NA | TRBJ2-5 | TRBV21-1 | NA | CASSKVDSQETQYF | TGTGCCAGCAGCAAAGTAGACTCTCAAGAGACCCAGTACTTC
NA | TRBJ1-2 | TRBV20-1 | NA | CSASRGLGGYTF | TGCAGTGCGAGTAGAGGGCTTGGTGGCTACACCTTC
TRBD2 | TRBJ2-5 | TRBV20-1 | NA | CSASTLAGMGETQYF | TGCAGTGCTAGTACTTTAGCGGGAATGGGAGAGACCCAGTACTTC
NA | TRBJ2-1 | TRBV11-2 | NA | CASSFGGTEQFF | TGTGCCAGCAGCTTTGGCGGAACTGAGCAGTTCTTC
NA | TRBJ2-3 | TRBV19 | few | CASGPAATDTQYF | TGTGCCAGTGGGCCCGCAGCCACAGATACGCAGTATTTT
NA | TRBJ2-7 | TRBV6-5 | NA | CASSPIRDNYYEQYF | TGTGCCAGCAGTCCAATCCGGGACAATTATTACGAGCAGTACTTC
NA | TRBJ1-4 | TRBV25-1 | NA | CASSGQPNEKLFF | TGTGCCAGCAGTGGACAGCCTAATGAAAAACTGTTTTTT
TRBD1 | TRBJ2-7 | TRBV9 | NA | CASGQGYEQYF | TGTGCCAGCGGACAGGGCTACGAGCAGTACTTC
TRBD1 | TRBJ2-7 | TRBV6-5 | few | CASRRNRQGLYEQYF | TGTGCCAGCAGACGCAATCGACAGGGGCTCTACGAGCAGTACTTC
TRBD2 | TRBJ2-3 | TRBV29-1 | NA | CSVELAGGADTQYF | TGCAGCGTTGAATTAGCGGGGGGGGCAGATACGCAGTATTTT
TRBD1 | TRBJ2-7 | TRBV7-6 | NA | CASSPRDRGRVLAPAPYEQYF | TGTGCCAGCAGCCCCCGGGACAGGGGGAGGGTCCTAGCGCCCGCACCCTACGAGCAGTACTTC
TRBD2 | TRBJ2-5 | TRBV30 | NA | CAWTGTSISETQYF | TGTGCCTGGACCGGGACTAGCATCTCCGAGACCCAGTACTTC
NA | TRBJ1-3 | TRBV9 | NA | CASRPSGGSGNTIYF | TGTGCCAGCCGGCCGAGCGGAGGCTCTGGAAACACCATATATTTT
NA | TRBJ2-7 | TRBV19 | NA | CASILGGIVYEQYF | TGTGCCAGTATTTTAGGGGGAATTGTCTACGAGCAGTACTTC
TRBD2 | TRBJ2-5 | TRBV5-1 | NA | CASSLVPSGSGQETQYF | TGCGCCAGCAGCTTGGTGCCTAGCGGGAGCGGCCAAGAGACCCAGTACTTC
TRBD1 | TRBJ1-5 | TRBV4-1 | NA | CASSLPDRLDQPQHF | TGCGCCAGCAGCCTCCCGGACAGGTTGGATCAGCCCCAGCATTTT
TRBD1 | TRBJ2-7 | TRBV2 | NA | CASSVTGGEQYF | TGTGCCAGCAGTGTTACAGGGGGCGAGCAGTACTTC
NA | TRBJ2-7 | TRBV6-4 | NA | CASSDSLGGTYEQYF | TGTGCCAGCAGTGACTCCTTGGGCGGGACCTACGAGCAGTACTTC
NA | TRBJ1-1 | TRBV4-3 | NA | CASSDYSGAEAFF | TGCGCCAGCAGCGACTACTCGGGGGCTGAAGCTTTCTTT
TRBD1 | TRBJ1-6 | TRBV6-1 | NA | CASSEARQGGSPLHF | TGTGCCAGCAGTGAAGCAAGACAGGGGGGATCACCCCTCCACTTT
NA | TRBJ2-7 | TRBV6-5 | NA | CASSYSRGSYEQYF | TGTGCCAGCAGTTACTCGCGGGGCTCCTACGAGCAGTACTTC
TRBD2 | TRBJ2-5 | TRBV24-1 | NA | CATSGTPGLAGGPKTQYF | TGTGCCACCAGTGGCACTCCGGGACTAGCGGGAGGGCCGAAGACCCAGTACTTC
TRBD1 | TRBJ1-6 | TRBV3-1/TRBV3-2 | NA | CASRTGTGVDSPLHF | TGTGCCAGCAGAACCGGGACAGGGGTGGACTCACCCCTCCACTTT
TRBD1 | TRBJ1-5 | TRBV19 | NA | CASSIDRQGGNQPQHF | TGTGCCAGTAGTATAGACCGACAGGGTGGGAATCAGCCCCAGCATTTT
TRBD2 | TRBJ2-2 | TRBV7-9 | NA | CASVGLAGSGGTGELFF | TGTGCCAGCGTAGGACTAGCGGGATCAGGGGGCACCGGGGAGCTGTTTTTT
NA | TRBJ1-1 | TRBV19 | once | CASRRNEYTEAFF | TGTGCCAGTAGGAGAAATGAGTACACTGAAGCTTTCTTT
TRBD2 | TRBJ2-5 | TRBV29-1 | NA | CSAGRREGYQETQYF | TGCAGCGCCGGACGGAGGGAGGGGTACCAAGAGACCCAGTACTTC
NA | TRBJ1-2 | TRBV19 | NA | CASSIGGRGYTF | TGTGCCAGTAGTATAGGGGGGCGAGGCTACACCTTC